This TCR beta chain appears in the sequencing data of a study of CD8+ T cells in alopecia areata. Investigators isolated RNA and reverse transcribed it into cDNA to act as the sequencing template. Here immunoSEQ multiplex PCR was the method, and the copy in TCRdb shows in-frame clones only, minus some. The sample has 200,000 or so clones; about 60% are singletons. This specimen consisted of CD4+ T cells sorted from blood, obtained at week 0. The TCR originated in a human donor with alopecia areata.

CDR3 in DNA: TGCGCCAGCAGCTACGACGTACGCAATCAGCCCCAGCATTTT. Protein product: CASSYDVRNQPQHF. The rearrangement links TRBV10-2 to TRBJ1-5; D remains ambiguous. Per the germline V gene, CDR1 is WSHSY and CDR2 is SAAADI. This CDR3 has 14 amino acids. Trimming took off 6 bases at V and 2 bases at J, with 11 bases between the two ends.